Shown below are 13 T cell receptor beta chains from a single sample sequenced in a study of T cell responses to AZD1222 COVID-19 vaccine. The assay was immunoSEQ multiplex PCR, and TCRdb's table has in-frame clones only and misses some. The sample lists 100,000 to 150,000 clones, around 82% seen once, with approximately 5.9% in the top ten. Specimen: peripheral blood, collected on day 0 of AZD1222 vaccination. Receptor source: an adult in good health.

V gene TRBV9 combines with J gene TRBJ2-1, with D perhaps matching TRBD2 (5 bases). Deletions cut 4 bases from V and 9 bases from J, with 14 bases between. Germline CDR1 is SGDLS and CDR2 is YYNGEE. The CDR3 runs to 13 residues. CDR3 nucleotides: TGTGCCAGCAGCCCAGAGGGCTTTCGTGAGCAGTTCTTC. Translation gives CASSPEGFREQFF.

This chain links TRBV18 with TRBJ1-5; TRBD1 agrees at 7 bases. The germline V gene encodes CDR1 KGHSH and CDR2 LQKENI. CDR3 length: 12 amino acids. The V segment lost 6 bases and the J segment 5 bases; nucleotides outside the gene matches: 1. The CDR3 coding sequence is TGTGCCAGCTCTGACAGGGATCAGCCCCAGCATTTT. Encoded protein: CASSDRDQPQHF.

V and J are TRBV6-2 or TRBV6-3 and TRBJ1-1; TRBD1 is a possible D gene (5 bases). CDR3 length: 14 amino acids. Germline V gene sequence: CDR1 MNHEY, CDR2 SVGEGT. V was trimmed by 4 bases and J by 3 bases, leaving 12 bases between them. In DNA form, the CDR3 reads TGTGCCAGCAGTTTCGGGGGAAGGTACACTGAAGCTTTCTTT. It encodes CASSFGGRYTEAFF.

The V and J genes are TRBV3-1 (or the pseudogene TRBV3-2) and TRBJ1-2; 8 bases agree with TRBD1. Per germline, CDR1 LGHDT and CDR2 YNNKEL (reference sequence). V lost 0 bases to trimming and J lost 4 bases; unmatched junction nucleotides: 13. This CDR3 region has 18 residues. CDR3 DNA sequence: TGTGCCAGCAGCCAAGAGTCTTGGGACAGGCAACGGGGCTATGGCTACACCTTC. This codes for CASSQESWDRQRGYGYTF.

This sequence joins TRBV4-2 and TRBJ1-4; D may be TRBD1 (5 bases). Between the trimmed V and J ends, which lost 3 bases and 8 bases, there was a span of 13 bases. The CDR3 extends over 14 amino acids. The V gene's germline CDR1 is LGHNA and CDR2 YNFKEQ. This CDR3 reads CASSQGPREEKLFF. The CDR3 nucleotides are TGTGCCAGCAGCCAGGGGCCTAGGGAGGAAAAACTGTTTTTT.

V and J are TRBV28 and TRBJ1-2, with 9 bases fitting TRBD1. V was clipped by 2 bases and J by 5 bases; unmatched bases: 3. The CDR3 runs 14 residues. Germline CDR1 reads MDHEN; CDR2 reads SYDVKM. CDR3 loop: CASSLRGTGYGYTF. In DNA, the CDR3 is TGTGCCAGCAGTTTACGCGGGACAGGGTATGGCTACACCTTC.

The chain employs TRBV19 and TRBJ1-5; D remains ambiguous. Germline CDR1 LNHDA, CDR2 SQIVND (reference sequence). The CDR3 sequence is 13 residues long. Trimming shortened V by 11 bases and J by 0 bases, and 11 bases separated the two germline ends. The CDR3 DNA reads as TGTGCCTCAAATTCAGGTAGCAATCAGCCCCAGCATTTT. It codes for CASNSGSNQPQHF.

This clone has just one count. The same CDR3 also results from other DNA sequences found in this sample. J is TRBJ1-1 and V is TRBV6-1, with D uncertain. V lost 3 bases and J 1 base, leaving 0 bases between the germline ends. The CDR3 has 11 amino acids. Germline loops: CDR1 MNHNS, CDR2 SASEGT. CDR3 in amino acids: CASSENTEAFF. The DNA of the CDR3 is TGTGCCAGCAGTGAGAACACTGAAGCTTTCTTT.

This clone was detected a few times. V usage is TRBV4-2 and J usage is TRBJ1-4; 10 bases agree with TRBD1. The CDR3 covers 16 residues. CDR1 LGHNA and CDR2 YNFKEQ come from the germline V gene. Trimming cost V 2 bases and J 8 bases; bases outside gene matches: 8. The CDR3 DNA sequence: TGTGCCAGCAGCCAAAATAAAGGGACAGGGGAAGAAAAACTGTTTTTT. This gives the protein CASSQNKGTGEEKLFF.

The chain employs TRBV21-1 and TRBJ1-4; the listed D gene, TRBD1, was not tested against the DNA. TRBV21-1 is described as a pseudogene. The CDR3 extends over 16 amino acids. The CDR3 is CASSKIRRVCNEKLFF. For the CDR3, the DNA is TGTGCCAGCAGCAAAATTCGCAGGGTCTGTAATGAAAAACTGTTTTTT.

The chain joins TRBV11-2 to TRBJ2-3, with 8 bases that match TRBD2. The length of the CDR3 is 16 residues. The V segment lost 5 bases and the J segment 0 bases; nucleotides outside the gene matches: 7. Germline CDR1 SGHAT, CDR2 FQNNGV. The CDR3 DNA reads TGTGCCAGCAGCCCAGCGGGGGCAACTAGCACAGATACGCAGTATTTT. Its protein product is CASSPAGATSTDTQYF.

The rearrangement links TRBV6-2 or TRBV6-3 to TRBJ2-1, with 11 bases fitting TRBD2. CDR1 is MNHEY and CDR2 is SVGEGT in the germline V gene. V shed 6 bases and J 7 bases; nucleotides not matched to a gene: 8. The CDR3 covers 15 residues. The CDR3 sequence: CASSWGLAVSNEQFF. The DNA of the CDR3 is TGTGCCAGCAGCTGGGGACTAGCGGTATCAAATGAGCAGTTCTTC.

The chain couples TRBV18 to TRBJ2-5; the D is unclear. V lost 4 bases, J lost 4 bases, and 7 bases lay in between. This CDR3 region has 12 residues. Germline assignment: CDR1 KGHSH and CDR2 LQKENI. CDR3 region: CASSLGLETQYF. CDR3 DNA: TGTGCCAGCTCACTGGGCTTAGAGACCCAGTACTTC.